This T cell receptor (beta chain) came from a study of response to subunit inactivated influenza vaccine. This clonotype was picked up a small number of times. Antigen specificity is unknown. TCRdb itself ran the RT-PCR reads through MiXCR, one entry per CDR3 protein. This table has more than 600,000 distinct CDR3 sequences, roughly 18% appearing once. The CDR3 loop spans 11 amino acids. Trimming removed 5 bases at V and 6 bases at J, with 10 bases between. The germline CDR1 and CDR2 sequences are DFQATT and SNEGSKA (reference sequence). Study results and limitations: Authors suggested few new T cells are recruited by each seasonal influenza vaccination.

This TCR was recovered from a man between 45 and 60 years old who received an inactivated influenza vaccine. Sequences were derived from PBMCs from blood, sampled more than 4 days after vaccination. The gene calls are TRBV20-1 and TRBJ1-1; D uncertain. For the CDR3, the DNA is TGCAGTGCTCGGGCGGGCGCTGAAGCTTTCTTT. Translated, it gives CSARAGAEAFF.